The 30 T cell receptor beta chains presented below share a single source sample, sequenced in a study of beta chain features in type 1 diabetes (dated by TCRdb to between 2018 and 2020). The method behind the library was the immunoSEQ multiplex PCR assay. The entire amount of isolated RNA was reverse transcribed using the High Capacity cDNA Reverse Transcription Kit, so the sequenced TCRB transcripts were expressed ones. TCRdb stores this immuneACCESS table with in-frame sequences only. Part of the clones is absent; in the studies checked, under half of the shortfall reflects unresolved V genes, and no reason is known for the rest. In this sample the table shows 250,000 to 350,000 clones, 14% of which occur a single time. The ten top clones hold under 8.5% of the sample. The source material was central memory CD4+ T cells from blood. The receptors come from a man aged 30-40 years in good health.

The CDR3 DNA is TGTGCCAGCAGCAAACGCGGGGGGCACACAGATACGCAGTATTTT. It yields the protein CASSKRGGHTDTQYF. The J gene is TRBJ2-3, the V gene TRBV11-2; TRBD2 matches at 8 bases. CDR1 is SGHAT, CDR2 FQNNGV, per germline. This CDR3 contains 15 residues. Trimming took 5 bases from V and 2 from J; bases not matched to a gene: 6.

The rearrangement uses TRBV30 and TRBJ2-2, with TRBD2 matching over 9 bases. The ends lost 2 bases at V and 2 bases at J; junction bases unmatched: 0. CDR1 is GTSNPN and CDR2 is SVGIG in the germline V gene (reference sequence). The CDR3 totals 14 residues. The CDR3 reads CAWSLAGNTGELFF. CDR3 DNA sequence: TGTGCCTGGAGTCTAGCGGGAAACACCGGGGAGCTGTTTTTT.

This clone has a handful of counts. The rearrangement links TRBV6-5 to TRBJ2-1; D call uncertain. This CDR3 is 13 amino acids long. From germline, CDR1 is MNHEY and CDR2 SVGAGI. The V gene lost 10 bases and the J gene lost 0 bases, with 10 bases spanning the gap. CDR3 in amino acids: CATQRASYNEQFF. In DNA form, the CDR3 reads TGTGCCACCCAGAGAGCCTCCTACAATGAGCAGTTCTTC.

The chain has TRBV6-5 and TRBJ1-2; maybe TRBD1 (5 bases). Germline-derived CDR1 and CDR2 are MNHEY and SVGAGI. Trimming took 6 bases from V and 7 from J, leaving 12 bases between them. The CDR3 is 12 residues long. The CDR3 region is CASSAGTTGYTF. The CDR3 DNA follows: TGTGCCAGCAGCGCCGGGACGACTGGCTACACCTTC.

This clone was detected once. The rearrangement links TRBV18 to TRBJ1-3, with D unclear. V lost 4 bases, J lost 0 bases, and 16 bases lay in between. This CDR3 comprises 17 residues. Germline loops: CDR1 KGHSH, CDR2 LQKENI. The CDR3 protein is CASSLSGSRSSGNTIYF. The CDR3 region has the DNA TGTGCCAGCTCACTATCAGGATCTAGGAGCTCTGGAAACACCATATATTTT.

This chain links TRBV19 with TRBJ1-5, with D tentatively TRBD1 (6 bases). This CDR3 is built from 15 residues. With 7 bases removed from V and 1 base from J, the gap between germline ends came to 14 bases. CDR1 is LNHDA, CDR2 SQIVND, per germline (reference sequence). DNA of the CDR3: TGTGCCAGTAAGTCGGGGGGGCGAAGCAATCAGCCCCAGCATTTT. Residues: CASKSGGRSNQPQHF.

The V call is TRBV7-2, the J call TRBJ2-7; no firm D call. V was clipped by 1 base and J by 0 bases, with 7 bases between them. CDR3 size: 14 residues. Germline CDR1 is SGHTA and CDR2 is FQGNSA. CDR3 region: CASSLVASSYEQYF. For the CDR3, the DNA is TGTGCCAGCAGCTTAGTTGCTTCCTCCTACGAGCAGTACTTC.

The J gene is TRBJ2-3, the V gene TRBV11-2; 11 nucleotides match TRBD1. CDR3 size: 18 residues. In germline, CDR1 is SGHAT, CDR2 FQNNGV. Trimming at V came to 1 base and at J to 5 bases, leaving 11 bases not matched to a gene. The CDR3 nucleotides read TGTGCCAGCAGCTTAGGCCGTTATCCGGGACAGGGGGGAGATACGCAGTATTTT. This sequence encodes CASSLGRYPGQGGDTQYF.

This clone was detected only a few times. V is TRBV9 and J is TRBJ2-1; 10 bases match TRBD1. J lost 9 bases, V lost 2 bases, and 8 bases had no gene match. The CDR3 covers 15 residues. From germline, CDR1 is SGDLS and CDR2 YYNGEE. CDR3 nucleotide sequence: TGTGCCAGCAGCGTTACTCCGGGACAGGGGAGTGAGCAGTTCTTC. Its protein product is CASSVTPGQGSEQFF.

Only a few counts were recorded for this clone. The V call is TRBV9, the J call TRBJ2-1; D uncertain. V lost 3 bases and J 6 bases, leaving 16 bases between the germline ends. The CDR3 has 15 residues. The V gene's germline CDR1 is SGDLS and CDR2 YYNGEE. The DNA for the CDR3 is TGTGCCAGCAGCGCTGGTGCTACTACCTCCAATGAGCAGTTCTTC. Translated, it gives CASSAGATTSNEQFF.

This clone was picked up a small number of times. V is TRBV7-8 and J is TRBJ1-1, with D possibly TRBD1 on 5 matching bases. Germline-derived CDR1 and CDR2 are SGHVS and FQNEAQ. The CDR3 extends over 14 amino acids. V lost 5 bases and J lost 2, with 12 bases in between. In nucleotides, the CDR3 is TGTGCCAGCAGCGCTCAGGGAGGCAACACTGAAGCTTTCTTT. This translates into CASSAQGGNTEAFF.

The sample holds a few counts of this clone. This sequence joins TRBV19 and TRBJ2-3, with 7 bases matching TRBD1. This CDR3 region has 13 residues. Trimming cost V 8 bases and J 6 bases; bases outside gene matches: 8. Germline CDR1 and CDR2: LNHDA and SQIVND (reference sequence). CDR3 nucleotide sequence: TGTGCCAGTGGGGACAGATACGCGGATACGCAGTATTTT. It specifies CASGDRYADTQYF.

The J gene is TRBJ2-1, the V gene TRBV5-1; D could derive from TRBD1 or TRBD2 (5 bases each). This CDR3 spans 13 amino acids. Germline CDR1 and CDR2: SGHRS and YFSETQ. V lost 4 bases to trimming and J lost 7 bases, with 12 bases between them. Written as DNA, the CDR3 is TGCGCCAGCAGCCTAGGGACGGTGAATGAGCAGTTCTTC. It is translated as CASSLGTVNEQFF. Looking up the rest from reference TRBV5-1 and TRBJ2-1 gives the full variable domain: KAGVTQTPRYLIKTRGQQVTLSCSPISGHRSVSWYQQTPGQGLQFLFEYFSETQRNKGNFPGRFSGRQFSNSRSEMNVSTLELGDSALYLCASSLGTVNEQFFGPGTRLTVL.

This chain joins TRBV18 and TRBJ1-4, with TRBD1 as a possible D gene (5 bases). The germline V gene encodes CDR1 KGHSH and CDR2 LQKENI. Trimming removed 3 bases from V and 7 bases from J, with 12 bases in between. The CDR3 is 14 residues long. In DNA, the CDR3 is TGTGCCAGCTCACCGGGCAATCAGGGTGAAAAACTGTTTTTT. This gives the protein CASSPGNQGEKLFF.

The V call is TRBV11-2, the J call TRBJ1-2; D remains ambiguous. V lost 2 bases and J 0 bases, leaving 7 bases between the germline ends. The germline gives CDR1 SGHAT, CDR2 FQNNGV. The CDR3 loop spans 14 amino acids. CDR3 protein: CASSLMITNYGYTF. CDR3 nucleotides: TGTGCCAGCAGCTTAATGATTACTAACTATGGCTACACCTTC. The full variable domain, rest sourced from reference TRBV11-2 and TRBJ1-2, is EAGVAQSPRYKIIEKRQSVAFWCNPISGHATLYWYQQILGQGPKLLIQFQNNGVVDDSQLPKDRFSAERLKGVDSTLKIQPAKLEDSAVYLCASSLMITNYGYTFGSGTRLTVV.

The chain has TRBV11-2 and TRBJ1-2; 8 bases align to TRBD1. Per germline, CDR1 SGHAT and CDR2 FQNNGV. The CDR3 spans 15 residues. The trim removed 5 bases at V and 4 bases at J, leaving 9 bases unmatched. CDR3: CASSLTGQEIYGYTF. As DNA, the CDR3 is TGTGCCAGCAGCCTAACGGGACAGGAGATCTATGGCTACACCTTC.

This chain connects TRBV4-3 to TRBJ1-6, with TRBD1 matching over 9 bases. This CDR3 contains 16 residues. With 4 bases clipped from V and 5 bases from J, the junction kept 6 bases outside the gene matches. Germline V lookup: CDR1 LGHNA, CDR2 YSLEER. CDR3 amino acids: CASSPRDRVDNSPLHF. Here the CDR3 DNA reads TGCGCCAGCAGCCCAAGGGACAGGGTGGATAATTCACCCCTCCACTTT.

This chain links TRBV6-5 with TRBJ1-2, with 10 bases identical to TRBD1. The V gene end was trimmed by 5 bases and the J gene end by 2 bases; junction bases not matched to a gene: 2. The germline CDR1 and CDR2 sequences are MNHEY and SVGAGI. The CDR3 sequence is 14 residues long. CDR3 sequence: CASSGDRGNYGYTF. Written as DNA, the CDR3 is TGTGCCAGCAGTGGGGACAGGGGCAACTATGGCTACACCTTC.

The V call is TRBV5-1, the J call TRBJ2-1; D is perhaps TRBD2 (6 bases). Trimming removed 0 bases at V and 5 bases at J, with 12 bases between. The V gene's germline CDR1 is SGHRS and CDR2 YFSETQ. The CDR3 is made up of 15 amino acids. The CDR3 coding sequence is TGCGCCAGCAGCTTGGAACCGGGAGTTCACAATGAGCAGTTCTTC. Amino acids: CASSLEPGVHNEQFF.

This rearrangement joins TRBV30 to TRBJ2-2; D ambiguous. CDR1 is GTSNPN and CDR2 is SVGIG in the germline V gene (reference sequence). CDR3 length: 14 amino acids. Trimming took off 0 bases at V and 3 bases at J, with 8 bases between the two ends. CDR3 amino acids: CAWSVARYTGELFF. CDR3 nucleotides: TGTGCCTGGAGTGTAGCGCGCTACACCGGGGAGCTGTTTTTT.

This clone was seen at least ten times. The J gene is TRBJ2-1, the V gene TRBV30; D gene unclear. Germline CDR1 reads GTSNPN; CDR2 reads SVGIG (reference sequence). This CDR3 has 12 residues. The chain's CDR3 is CALSRAYNEQFF. The CDR3 nucleotides are TGTGCTCTGAGTAGGGCCTACAATGAGCAGTTCTTC.

The rearrangement uses TRBV4-3 and TRBJ2-3; D perhaps matches TRBD1 (5 bases). The V end was cut by 4 bases, the J end by 5 bases, with 13 bases between. CDR3 length equals 14 residues. Germline CDR1 and CDR2: LGHNA and YSLEER. This CDR3 reads CASSPAGKGDTQYF. CDR3 nucleotides: TGCGCCAGCAGCCCGGCAGGGAAGGGAGATACGCAGTATTTT.

This clone was seen only a few times. The chain joins TRBV14 to TRBJ2-5; 7 positions match TRBD2. CDR3 size: 20 residues. V shed 0 bases and J 5 bases; nucleotides not matched to a gene: 21. Germline V gene lookup returns CDR1 SGHDN and CDR2 FVKESK. For the CDR3, the DNA is TGTGCCAGCAGCCAAGAATACCAGTTCAAGCGGGATAGGTCTAAGGAGACCCAGTACTTC. Translation gives CASSQEYQFKRDRSKETQYF.

This chain links TRBV6-4 with TRBJ2-3, with 10 nucleotides matching TRBD1. Germline CDR1 MRHNA, CDR2 SNTAGT. The V segment lost 2 bases and the J segment 2 bases; nucleotides outside the gene matches: 1. The CDR3 extends over 15 amino acids. CDR3 region: CASSDGTGDTDTQYF. The CDR3, as DNA: TGTGCCAGCAGTGACGGGACAGGGGACACAGATACGCAGTATTTT.

On this clone itself: Other DNA variants within this sample encode the same CDR3. The chain joins TRBV7-9 to TRBJ1-1; 8 nucleotides align to TRBD1. Per germline, CDR1 SEHNR and CDR2 FQNEAQ (reference sequence). V was pared by 1 base and J by 5 bases, with 0 bases of the junction left unmatched. This CDR3 comprises 13 residues. The CDR3 coding sequence is TGTGCCAGCAGCTTAGGGACAGGGACTGAAGCTTTCTTT. Translation gives CASSLGTGTEAFF.

V usage is TRBV2 and J usage is TRBJ2-3; 10 bases are shared with TRBD2. The germline V gene has CDR1 SNHLY and CDR2 FYNNEI. This CDR3 has 16 residues. V shed 6 bases and J 2 bases; nucleotides not matched to a gene: 8. The CDR3 DNA sequence: TGTGCCAGCAGAATAGCGGGGGGCGGGCTCACAGATACGCAGTATTTT. Protein: CASRIAGGGLTDTQYF.

V is TRBV6-6 and J is TRBJ2-3; D is perhaps TRBD1 (5 bases). V shed 2 bases and J shed 3 bases, with 15 bases lying between them. Germline V CDR1 and CDR2: MNHNY, SVGAGI (reference sequence). This CDR3 is 16 amino acids long. The CDR3 loop is CASSYLSLGRTDTQYF. In DNA, the CDR3 is TGTGCCAGCAGTTACCTGAGTCTGGGGCGTACAGATACGCAGTATTTT.

The V and J genes are TRBV4-2 and TRBJ2-1, with TRBD1 as a possible D gene (5 bases). The CDR3 loop spans 13 amino acids. The V gene lost 5 bases and the J gene lost 5 bases, with 10 bases spanning the gap. Germline V gene data show CDR1 as LGHNA and CDR2 as YNFKEQ. The CDR3 coding sequence is TGTGCCAGCAGCGGGGCGGTGGACAATGAGCAGTTCTTC. Protein sequence: CASSGAVDNEQFF.

The V and J genes are TRBV5-1 and TRBJ1-1; D is possibly TRBD1 (5 bases). Germline lookup yields CDR1 SGHRS and CDR2 YFSETQ. V lost 6 bases to trimming and J lost 1 base, with 13 bases between them. This CDR3 spans 14 amino acids. This CDR3 reads CASMRGAGNTEAFF. The CDR3 DNA is TGCGCCAGCATGAGGGGCGCGGGGAACACTGAAGCTTTCTTT.

V and J are TRBV5-1 and TRBJ2-7; 10 bases align to TRBD1. The trim removed 4 bases at V and 0 bases at J, leaving 4 bases unmatched. In germline, CDR1 is SGHRS, CDR2 YFSETQ. This CDR3 comprises 15 residues. In nucleotides, the CDR3 is TGCGCCAGCAGCAGGGGACAGGGGAGCTCCTACGAGCAGTACTTC. This gives the protein CASSRGQGSSYEQYF.